Below are 23 T cell receptor beta chains sequenced from a single sample in a study of T cells after yellow fever vaccination. TCRdb analysed the 5' RACE reads with MiXCR anew, one entry per CDR3 protein. The data hold about 53,000 distinct CDR3 sequences, with roughly 7.4% observed a single time. The source was CD8+ T cells sorted from PBMCs, collected on the day of the first yellow fever vaccination. Source of these receptors: a young man who received the YFV17D yellow fever vaccine.

In this sample, this clonotype turned up a few times. The V call is TRBV7-8, the J call TRBJ1-3, with no clear D. The ends were cut back, 4 bases at V and 0 bases at J, with 13 bases in the middle. This CDR3 region has 16 residues. Germline V gives CDR1 SGHVS, CDR2 FQNEAQ. CDR3 sequence: CASSSEFRPSGNTIYF. The CDR3 coding sequence is TGTGCCAGCAGCTCCGAATTCAGGCCCTCTGGAAACACCATATATTTT.

This clonotype has at least ten counts. The rearrangement uses TRBV11-1 and TRBJ2-5; 13 bases agree with TRBD2. The CDR3 runs 19 residues. The V and J ends lost 1 base and 5 bases, in that order; junction bases with no gene match: 13. Germline CDR1 SGHAT, CDR2 FQDESV (reference sequence). The CDR3 region is CASSLVRGLAGAVWETQYF. CDR3 nucleotide sequence: TGTGCCAGCAGCTTAGTACGAGGACTAGCGGGGGCCGTATGGGAGACCCAGTACTTC.

At least ten counts were recorded for this clonotype. This chain uses TRBV20-1 with TRBJ2-7; D tentatively reads TRBD1 or TRBD2 (5 bases each). CDR3 length equals 13 residues. The germline V and J ends were trimmed by 1 base and 3 bases, with 10 bases remaining between them. Per germline, CDR1 DFQATT and CDR2 SNEGSKA (reference sequence). Here the CDR3 reads CSARAGPNYEQYF. The CDR3 bases are TGCAGTGCTAGAGCGGGACCTAACTACGAGCAGTACTTC.

This clonotype was counted between two and nine times. J is TRBJ2-7 and V is TRBV28; 11 bases are shared with TRBD2. Germline CDR1 MDHEN, CDR2 SYDVKM. This CDR3 contains 14 residues. The trim removed 6 bases at V and 4 bases at J, leaving 5 bases unmatched. CDR3 sequence reads: CASRTTSGGYEQYV. CDR3 DNA sequence: TGTGCCAGCAGAACAACTAGCGGGGGTTACGAGCAGTACGTC.

This clonotype was counted many times. The genes are TRBV11-2 and TRBJ2-1, with D possibly being TRBD2 (7 bases). From germline, CDR1 is SGHAT and CDR2 FQNNGV. The ends were cut back, 1 base at V and 2 bases at J, with 9 bases in the middle. The CDR3 runs to 15 residues. The DNA for the CDR3 is TGTGCCAGCAGCTTAGGGGGGGGGCCCTACAATGAGCAGTTCTTC. Residues: CASSLGGGPYNEQFF.

Only one count was recorded for this clonotype. Being one base from a much bigger clone, this may be a read error. The rearrangement uses TRBV9 and TRBJ2-1, with D uncertain. CDR3 length equals 15 residues. The germline V and J ends were trimmed by 3 bases and 0 bases, with 10 bases remaining between them. Germline CDR1 is SGDLS and CDR2 is YYNGEE. The CDR3 nucleotides read TGTGCCAGCAGCGCGGAACTCAGCTCCTACAATGAGCAGTTCTTC. Translating gives CASSAELSSYNEQFF.

This clonotype was observed a few times. The rearrangement joins TRBV5-6 to TRBJ2-5, with 7 bases lining up with TRBD1. Germline V gene sequence: CDR1 SGHDT, CDR2 YYEEEE. V gave up 3 bases and J gave up 5 bases; unmatched junction bases: 7. This CDR3 spans 14 amino acids. The CDR3 DNA follows: TGTGCCAGCAGCTGGGGCAGGGGGTACGAGACCCAGTACTTC. Amino acid sequence: CASSWGRGYETQYF. Together with reference TRBV5-6 and TRBJ2-5, the CDR3 gives the full variable domain: DAGVTQSPTHLIKTRGQQVTLRCSPKSGHDTVSWYQQALGQGPQFIFQYYEEEERQRGNFPDRFSGHQFPNYSSELNVNALLLGDSALYLCASSWGRGYETQYFGPGTRLLVL.

This clonotype has at least ten counts. This chain connects TRBV12-3 or TRBV12-4 to TRBJ2-3; D is perhaps TRBD2 (5 bases). The V end was cut by 7 bases, the J end by 4 bases, with 12 bases between. This CDR3 has 13 residues. The CDR3 region is CASTGELADTQYF. In DNA form, the CDR3 reads TGTGCCAGCACCGGGGAGCTCGCAGATACGCAGTATTTT.

The gene calls are TRBV4-1 and TRBJ2-3; 10 nucleotides align to TRBD2. CDR3 size: 21 residues. V was clipped by 2 bases and J by 5 bases; unmatched bases: 22. The germline CDR1 and CDR2 sequences are MGHRA and YSYEKL. The CDR3, as DNA: TGCGCCAGCAGCCAACCAGCCTTTTTTGGCGAGCGGGGGGGCGGGGGAGATACGCAGTATTTT. This encodes CASSQPAFFGERGGGGDTQYF.

This clonotype occurred a few times. The chain joins TRBV6-2 or TRBV6-3 to TRBJ1-5; 9 bases match TRBD1. V was clipped by 6 bases and J by 4 bases; unmatched bases: 13. CDR3 length: 17 residues. CDR1 MNHEY and CDR2 SVGEGT come from the germline V gene. CDR3 protein: CASSHPGQGLWNQPQHF. The DNA of the CDR3 is TGTGCCAGCAGCCACCCGGGACAGGGTCTTTGGAATCAGCCCCAGCATTTT.

At least ten counts were recorded for this clonotype. The chain recombines TRBV4-1 with TRBJ2-5, with D possibly TRBD2 on 5 matching bases. The CDR3 is 17 residues long. Germline-derived CDR1 and CDR2 are MGHRA and YSYEKL. V dropped 2 bases and J dropped 2 bases, with 18 bases sitting between them. The CDR3 protein is CASSQRPGGPGQETQYF. The CDR3 DNA follows: TGCGCCAGCAGCCAACGTCCGGGCGGGCCGGGGCAAGAGACCCAGTACTTC.

The V gene is TRBV30, the J gene TRBJ2-7, with D tentatively TRBD1 or TRBD2 (5 bases each). The germline CDR1 and CDR2 sequences are GTSNPN and SVGIG (reference sequence). There are 17 residues in the CDR3. Trimming removed 2 bases at V and 2 bases at J, with 22 bases between. The CDR3 DNA reads TGTGCCTGGAGTCCGTCCCCAGGGACCGATTATACCTACGAGCAGTACTTC. It codes for CAWSPSPGTDYTYEQYF.

This clonotype came up many times. The J gene is TRBJ2-2, the V gene TRBV7-8; 8 positions match TRBD1. The CDR3 length is 14 residues. J was trimmed by 2 bases and V by 5 bases; bases with no gene match: 1. Germline V gene sequence: CDR1 SGHVS, CDR2 FQNEAQ. The CDR3 nucleotides read TGTGCCAGCAGCCAGGGGGCTAACACCGGGGAGCTGTTTTTT. Protein product: CASSQGANTGELFF.

As regards this clonotype: At one end, the junction sequence differs from germline, possibly due to a read error. The chain uses TRBV12-3 or TRBV12-4 and TRBJ2-7; 12 bases line up with TRBD1. The CDR3 loop spans 16 amino acids. In DNA form, the CDR3 reads TGTGTCAGCAGTTCCCTGGGGGGACAGGGGGCAAACGAGCAGTACTTC. Amino acid sequence: CVSSSLGGQGANEQYF.

The CDR3 region is CSAREGGDTQYF. In DNA, the CDR3 is TGCAGTGCTCGGGAAGGGGGAGATACGCAGTATTTT. The rearrangement uses TRBV20-1 and TRBJ2-3; a possible D gene is TRBD1 (6 bases). The V gene lost 5 bases and the J gene lost 5 bases, with 11 bases spanning the gap. CDR1 and CDR2 from the germline V gene are DFQATT and SNEGSKA (reference sequence). The CDR3 is made up of 12 amino acids.

To note about this clonotype: A much larger clone lies a single base off, so this may be a read error. The chain combines TRBV29-1 with TRBJ2-5; D assignment may be TRBD1 or TRBD2 (6 bases each). The V and J ends lost 6 bases and 6 bases respectively, with 14 bases between them. The CDR3 runs 12 residues. Germline-derived CDR1 and CDR2 are SQVTM and ANQGSEA. CDR3 sequence reads: CSVRQEGQTQYF. The CDR3 nucleotides are TGCAGCGTGAGACAGGAGGGGCAGACCCAGTACTTC.

In its sample, this clonotype was seen a few times. An end of the junction differs from the germline gene, which may be a read error. The chain uses TRBV20-1 and TRBJ2-5; D not certain. Germline V lookup: CDR1 DFQATT, CDR2 SNEGSKA (reference sequence). The CDR3 contains 14 residues. CDR3 sequence (DNA): TGCAGTGCTAGAGATAGGAAGCCCCAAGGGACCCAGTACTTC. Translation gives CSARDRKPQGTQYF.

V gene TRBV7-2 combines with J gene TRBJ2-3; a weak D match, TRBD1 (5 bases). This CDR3 comprises 16 residues. Trimming left V 1 base short and J 4 bases short, with 15 bases between. In germline, CDR1 is SGHTA, CDR2 FQGNSA. CDR3: CASSLGVADNSDTQYF. In DNA form, the CDR3 reads TGTGCCAGCAGCTTAGGCGTGGCGGACAATTCAGATACGCAGTATTTT.

In this sample, this clonotype turned up a few times. This chain joins TRBV7-9 and TRBJ2-3; the D gene is possibly TRBD2 (6 bases). Trimming took off 2 bases at V and 2 bases at J, with 14 bases between the two ends. The CDR3 consists of 16 residues. In germline, CDR1 is SEHNR, CDR2 FQNEAQ (reference sequence). This CDR3 reads CASSLFDADYTDTQYF. The DNA for the CDR3 is TGTGCCAGCAGCTTATTCGATGCGGACTACACAGATACGCAGTATTTT.

The rearrangement links TRBV7-2 to TRBJ2-3; D unresolved. Germline loops: CDR1 SGHTA, CDR2 FQGNSA. This CDR3 has 17 residues. Trimming took 3 bases from V and 3 from J, leaving 19 bases between them. This chain's CDR3 is CASSFVSGGAVTDTQYF. The CDR3 DNA sequence: TGTGCCAGCAGCTTTGTCTCCGGTGGCGCGGTAACAGATACGCAGTATTTT.

Points on this clonotype: At one end, the junction sequence differs from germline, possibly due to a read error. The genes are TRBV29-1 and TRBJ2-3; TRBD2 matches at 7 bases. The germline gives CDR1 SQVTM, CDR2 ANQGSEA. CDR3 length equals 16 residues. In DNA, the CDR3 is TGCAGCGTTGAATCCGGGGGGATCTGGGGCACAAATACGCAGTATTTT. Protein sequence: CSVESGGIWGTNTQYF.

This clonotype was recorded many times. CDR3 nucleotides: TGTGCCAGCAGCTCGGACCTTAGCTCCTACAATGAGCAGTTCTTC. Residues: CASSSDLSSYNEQFF. The chain has TRBV7-6 and TRBJ2-1; D not resolved. Germline assignment: CDR1 SGHVS and CDR2 FNYEAQ. The CDR3 runs to 15 residues. Trimming took off 4 bases at V and 0 bases at J, with 10 bases between the two ends.

The chain recombines TRBV27 with TRBJ1-4, with 7 bases lining up with TRBD1. CDR1 is MNHEY and CDR2 is SMNVEV in the germline V gene (reference sequence). The CDR3 sequence is 13 residues long. The ends lost 8 bases at V and 4 bases at J; junction bases unmatched: 4. The CDR3 DNA reads as TGTGCCAGCTCGGGACAGCTTAATGAAAAACTGTTTTTT. Amino acid sequence: CASSGQLNEKLFF.